This T cell receptor (beta chain) was recovered during a study of beta chain features in type 1 diabetes. Study results and caveats: Healthy donors had naive, central memory and Treg TCRB repertoires that appeared less similar than those seen among patients. Type 1 diabetes patients showed a moderate but significant shortening of TCRB CDR3s in all four CD4+ subsets.

Sequencing targeted expressed TCRB transcripts, as all isolated RNA had been reverse transcribed. TCRdb keeps only in-frame clones here, not all; method: immunoSEQ multiplex PCR. The sample includes around 140,000 clones, approximately 10% of them seen just once. The V end lost 2 bases, the J end lost 7 bases, and 9 bases lay between the germline ends. This CDR3 spans 12 amino acids. The V gene's germline CDR1 is GTSNPN and CDR2 SVGIG (reference sequence). This clone has only a few counts. What it recognizes is unknown. The V gene is TRBV30, the J gene TRBJ2-1; D may be TRBD1 (7 bases). The receptor's source is a young man with type 1 diabetes. Sequencing used central memory CD4+ T cells from blood. The CDR3 reads CAWSQGGNEQFF. CDR3 sequence (DNA): TGTGCCTGGAGTCAGGGGGGTAATGAGCAGTTCTTC. The full variable domain, with the rest looked up from reference TRBV30 and TRBJ2-1, is SQTIHQWPATLVQPVGSPLSLECTVEGTSNPNLYWYRQAAGRGLQLLFYSVGIGQISSEVPQNLSASRPQDRQFILSSKKLLLSDSGFYLCAWSQGGNEQFFGPGTRLTVL.